The clone carrying this T cell receptor beta chain showed up many times. The sample is drawn from a study of T-cell reconstitution after alpha-beta-depleted transplantation in children. This CDR3 has 12 residues. From germline, CDR1 is SGHNT and CDR2 YYREEE (reference sequence). Germline trimming cut 6 bases from V and 5 bases from J; bases unmatched to any gene: 3. TCRbeta library preparation incorporated unique molecular identifiers. A single record per CDR3 protein comes from TCRdb applying MiXCR to the PCR reads. The data hold around 340,000 distinct CDR3 sequences, with 13% observed a single time.

This receptor was taken from a human donor who donated a stem cell graft to a child with Fanconi anemia. The starting material was PBMCs, obtained from the stem cell graft. The V call is TRBV5-4, the J call TRBJ2-3, with 7 bases matching TRBD1. This CDR3 reads CASTNRGDTQYF. In DNA form, the CDR3 reads TGTGCCAGCACCAACAGGGGAGATACGCAGTATTTT.